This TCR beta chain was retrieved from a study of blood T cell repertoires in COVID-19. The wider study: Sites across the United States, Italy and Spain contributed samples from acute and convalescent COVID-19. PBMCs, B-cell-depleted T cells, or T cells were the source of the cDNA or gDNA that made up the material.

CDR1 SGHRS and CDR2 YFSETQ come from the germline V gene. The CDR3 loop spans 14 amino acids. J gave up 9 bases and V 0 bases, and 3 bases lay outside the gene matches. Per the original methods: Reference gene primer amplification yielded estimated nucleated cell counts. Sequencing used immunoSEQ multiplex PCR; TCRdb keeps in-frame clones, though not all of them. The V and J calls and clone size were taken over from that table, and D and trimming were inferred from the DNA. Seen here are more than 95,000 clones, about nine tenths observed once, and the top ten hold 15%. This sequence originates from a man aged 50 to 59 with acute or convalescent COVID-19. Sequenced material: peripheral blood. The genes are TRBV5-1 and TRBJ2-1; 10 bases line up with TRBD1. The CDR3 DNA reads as TGCGCCAGCAGCTTGGAAAGGACAGGGGGTGAGCAGTTCTTC. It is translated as CASSLERTGGEQFF. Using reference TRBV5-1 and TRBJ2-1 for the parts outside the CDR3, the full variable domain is KAGVTQTPRYLIKTRGQQVTLSCSPISGHRSVSWYQQTPGQGLQFLFEYFSETQRNKGNFPGRFSGRQFSNSRSEMNVSTLELGDSALYLCASSLERTGGEQFFGPGTRLTVL.